This T cell receptor beta chain emerged from a study of lymphopenia after photon versus proton radiotherapy. Findings of the study overall: Under photons, naive T cells and diversity fell while effector/memory populations rose.

From germline, CDR1 is MNHEY and CDR2 SMNVEV (reference sequence). The CDR3 is 13 residues long. The assay was immunoSEQ multiplex PCR, and TCRdb's table has in-frame clones only and misses some. The sample has roughly 35,000 clones, 85% seen once. As concerns this clone: Its specificity is not known. Mismatch with germline at one junction end may stem from a read error.

This chain connects TRBV27 to TRBJ1-2, with 10 bases that match TRBD1. The sequenced sample was peripheral blood, obtained from a patient treated with photon-based radiotherapy. The source is a man in his fifties or sixties with gastric cancer. The CDR3 nucleotides read TGTGCCGGCAGAAAGACAGGGGGCGACGCCTACACCTTC. The encoded protein is CAGRKTGGDAYTF.